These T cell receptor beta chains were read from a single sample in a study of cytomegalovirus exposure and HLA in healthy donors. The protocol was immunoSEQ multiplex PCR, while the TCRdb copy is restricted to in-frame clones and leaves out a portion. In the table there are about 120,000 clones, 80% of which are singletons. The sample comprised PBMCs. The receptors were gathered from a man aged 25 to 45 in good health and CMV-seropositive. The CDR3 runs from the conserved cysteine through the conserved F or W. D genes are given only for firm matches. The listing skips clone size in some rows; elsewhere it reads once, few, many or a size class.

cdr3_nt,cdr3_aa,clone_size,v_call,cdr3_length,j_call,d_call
TGTGCCTGGACCCCCGAGTTAGGGGGCTCAAATACGCAGTATTTT,CAWTPELGGSNTQYF,NA,TRBV30,15,TRBJ2-3,TRBD1
TGTGCCAGCAGCACCAGGGGTTGCAGCTATGGCTACACCTTC,CASSTRGCSYGYTF,once,TRBV21-1,14,TRBJ1-2,NA
TGCGCCAGCAGCCAAGGTTTGAGGGACTCCTACAATGAGCAGTTCTTC,CASSQGLRDSYNEQFF,NA,TRBV4-1,16,TRBJ2-1,NA
TGTGCCAGCAGAGGGGGGGACAATGAGCAGTTCTTC,CASRGGDNEQFF,NA,TRBV6-4,12,TRBJ2-1,NA
TGCGCCAGCAGCCAGACACCCCTCTCTGGAAACACCATATATTTT,CASSQTPLSGNTIYF,NA,TRBV4-1,15,TRBJ1-3,NA
TGTGCCAGCAGGCCCCCGGTCGGGCAGTACTTC,CASRPPVGQYF,once,TRBV2,11,TRBJ2-7,NA
TGCAGCGTTGACCGCGGTTTAGCGGGGTTGGCAGATACGCAGTATTTT,CSVDRGLAGLADTQYF,NA,TRBV29-1,16,TRBJ2-3,TRBD2
TGTGCCAGCAGCCCCCTGACTAGCGGGGGCGATGAGCAGTTCTTC,CASSPLTSGGDEQFF,NA,TRBV7-2,15,TRBJ2-1,TRBD2
TGTGCCAGCAGTTACGAACAGGGAAGGGGCCAGCCCCAGCATTTT,CASSYEQGRGQPQHF,NA,TRBV6-6,15,TRBJ1-5,NA
TGTGCCAGCAGTTACACGGGACAGAGCATCTATGGCTACACCTTC,CASSYTGQSIYGYTF,NA,TRBV6-6,15,TRBJ1-2,TRBD1
TGCGCCAGCAGCCAAGAAGCGCGGGGGGGCCGGACAGATACGCAGTATTTT,CASSQEARGGRTDTQYF,NA,TRBV4-1,17,TRBJ2-3,TRBD2
TGCGCCAGCAGCCAGGCCCCGGCAGGGAGGTTTGGATCTGGGGCCAACGTCCTGACTTTC,CASSQAPAGRFGSGANVLTF,NA,TRBV4-1,20,TRBJ2-6,NA
TGTGCCAGCAGCTTGGGAGGGAACACTGAAGCTTTCTTT,CASSLGGNTEAFF,NA,TRBV5-6,13,TRBJ1-1,NA
TGTGCTAGTGGTTTGGTTCTGACCGGGGAGCTGTTTTTT,CASGLVLTGELFF,once,TRBV12-5,13,TRBJ2-2,NA
TGTGCCAGCAGTTCTGGGGAGAGGGCCAATTCACCCCTCCACTTT,CASSSGERANSPLHF,NA,TRBV27,15,TRBJ1-6,NA
TGCGCCAGCAGAACAGCCGGGACAGGGAGTTTCACTGAAGCTTTCTTT,CASRTAGTGSFTEAFF,NA,TRBV10-1,16,TRBJ1-1,TRBD1
TGTGCCAGCAGCCAAGCGCATAGCTCCTACAATGAGCAGTTCTTC,CASSQAHSSYNEQFF,once,TRBV4-2,15,TRBJ2-1,NA
TGTGCCACCAGACAGGGGGCGAGCCCCCCCTCCAATGAGCAGTTCTTC,CATRQGASPPSNEQFF,NA,TRBV2,16,TRBJ2-1,TRBD1
TGTGCCAGCTCCCCCGACAGGGGCTCCTACAATGAGCAGTTCTTC,CASSPDRGSYNEQFF,NA,TRBV6-4,15,TRBJ2-1,TRBD1
TGCAGCGTTGAGGACGGGGTTCCTTATGGCTACACCTTC,CSVEDGVPYGYTF,NA,TRBV29-1,13,TRBJ1-2,NA
TGTGCCAGCACTATAACAGGGCCTGGAAACACCATATATTTT,CASTITGPGNTIYF,NA,TRBV6-1,14,TRBJ1-3,NA
TGTGCCAGAAGCCAATACCCGGACTGGATATCGTACAATGAGCAGTTCTTC,CARSQYPDWISYNEQFF,NA,TRBV5-3,17,TRBJ2-1,NA
TGTGCCAGCAGCGCTCGAGCCGGGACAGGGAGAAATCAGCCCCAGCATTTT,CASSARAGTGRNQPQHF,NA,TRBV28,17,TRBJ1-5,TRBD1
TGTGCCAGCAGTGAAGCCCCAGGGGAATCCTACGAGCAGTACTTC,CASSEAPGESYEQYF,NA,TRBV6-1,15,TRBJ2-7,NA
TGTGCCTGGAGTTTTGGGACAGGGATTATCGACGAGCAGTACTTC,CAWSFGTGIIDEQYF,NA,TRBV30,15,TRBJ2-7,TRBD1
TGTGCCAGCAGCGAAAGCGGGACAGGGGGCTCCCTCTCCTACGAGCAGTACTTC,CASSESGTGGSLSYEQYF,once,TRBV5-5,18,TRBJ2-7,TRBD1
TGCGCCAGCAGCAGGGGGGGGCCTTATGGCTACACCTTC,CASSRGGPYGYTF,NA,TRBV5-1,13,TRBJ1-2,NA
TGTGCCAGCTCACCACCGGGACAGATGAACACTGAAGCTTTCTTT,CASSPPGQMNTEAFF,NA,TRBV18,15,TRBJ1-1,TRBD1
TGTGCCAGCAGCCTGGGACAGGGGGGCGAGCAGTACTTC,CASSLGQGGEQYF,NA,TRBV7-7,13,TRBJ2-7,TRBD1
TGTGCCAGCAGGAGGGACAGGGGCTTGGAGGGCTACACCTTC,CASRRDRGLEGYTF,NA,TRBV2,14,TRBJ1-2,TRBD1
TGTGCCAGCAATTCAGGGGGCGCTGGCAATCAGCCCCAGCATTTT,CASNSGGAGNQPQHF,NA,TRBV27,15,TRBJ1-5,TRBD1
TGCAGCGTTGGGGGCGCCGAAGGGACAGGGGGAATTGGCTACACCTTC,CSVGGAEGTGGIGYTF,NA,TRBV29-1,16,TRBJ1-2,TRBD1
TGTGCCAGCAGTGAAGCGCGGAACAGGGATTTCTCCTACGAGCAGTACTTC,CASSEARNRDFSYEQYF,NA,TRBV6-1,17,TRBJ2-7,NA
TGCAGCGTTCTCGGGGTAGGCTATGGCTACACCTTC,CSVLGVGYGYTF,NA,TRBV29-1,12,TRBJ1-2,NA
TGTGCCAGCAGCGTAGGGGGGACAGGGGCCAACACCATATATTTT,CASSVGGTGANTIYF,NA,TRBV9,15,TRBJ1-3,TRBD1
TGTGCCAGCAGGGCGCTCCGGGACAGGGTACGCAATGAGCAGTTCTTC,CASRALRDRVRNEQFF,NA,TRBV28,16,TRBJ2-1,TRBD1
TGTGCCAGCAGTATTCAATCGGGGTCGGCTGGGCATTTT,CASSIQSGSAGHF,NA,TRBV6-1,13,TRBJ1-5,NA
TGCGCCAGCAGCCCCGGTCGGGTTTGGACTGAAGCTTTCTTT,CASSPGRVWTEAFF,NA,TRBV4-1,14,TRBJ1-1,NA
TGCGCCAGCAGCTTGGCGGGACGCACCGGGACAACCTACGAGCAGTACTTC,CASSLAGRTGTTYEQYF,NA,TRBV5-1,17,TRBJ2-7,NA
TGTGCCAGCAGCTTCCCGGGACAGGGGGGCACAGATACGCAGTATTTT,CASSFPGQGGTDTQYF,NA,TRBV5-6,16,TRBJ2-3,TRBD1
TGTGCTAGTGGTTTATGGGAGGGTACTACGGGAGAGCAGTACTTC,CASGLWEGTTGEQYF,NA,TRBV12-5,15,TRBJ2-7,TRBD2
TGTGCCAGCAGTCCCCTGCGGGGAGATCAAGAGACCCAGTACTTC,CASSPLRGDQETQYF,NA,TRBV27,15,TRBJ2-5,NA
TGTGCCAGCAGTTACTCCCTAGCGGGTGCTCAAGAGACCCAGTACTTC,CASSYSLAGAQETQYF,NA,TRBV6-6,16,TRBJ2-5,TRBD2
TGTGCCAGCTCACCAGCGTTGGGGGCTGGAGATACGCAGTATTTT,CASSPALGAGDTQYF,NA,TRBV18,15,TRBJ2-3,NA
TGCAGCGTTGAGGGACCCCGGAGGGATGGCTACACCTTC,CSVEGPRRDGYTF,NA,TRBV29-1,13,TRBJ1-2,NA
TGTGCCAGTAGTATGGGACAGGGGGTCCTATTCACTGAAGCTTTCTTT,CASSMGQGVLFTEAFF,NA,TRBV19,16,TRBJ1-1,TRBD1
TGCGCCAGCAGCGGCGGGACTAGCAGCTCTGGGGCCAACGTCCTGACTTTC,CASSGGTSSSGANVLTF,NA,TRBV5-1,17,TRBJ2-6,TRBD2
TGTGCCAGCAGCTTAACACGACAGGGGTCGGCTGGCTACACCTTC,CASSLTRQGSAGYTF,NA,TRBV7-3,15,TRBJ1-2,TRBD1
TGTGCCAGTAGTTTTGGGCGCACTGAAGCTTTCTTT,CASSFGRTEAFF,NA,TRBV19,12,TRBJ1-1,NA
TGTGCCAGCAGTCCCACCCGGGACAAATACGAGCAGTACTTC,CASSPTRDKYEQYF,NA,TRBV27,14,TRBJ2-7,NA
TGTGCCAGCACCCAACGGCGGGGTATGAGTGGCTACACCTTC,CASTQRRGMSGYTF,NA,TRBV28,14,TRBJ1-2,NA
TGTGCCAGCATTTTCGCCGGGACAGGGGATGAAGCTTTCTTT,CASIFAGTGDEAFF,once,TRBV6-1,14,TRBJ1-1,TRBD1
TGTGCCAGCAGCTTAGTGCCGGGGGGGAGCACAGATACGCAGTATTTT,CASSLVPGGSTDTQYF,NA,TRBV7-8,16,TRBJ2-3,TRBD2
TGTGCCAGCAGTTTTTGGACAGGGGGCCATGGGGCCAACGTCCTGACTTTC,CASSFWTGGHGANVLTF,NA,TRBV27,17,TRBJ2-6,TRBD1
TGTGCCAGCAGCACTTGGACAGACGGCTACACCTTC,CASSTWTDGYTF,NA,TRBV9,12,TRBJ1-2,NA
TGTGCCAGCAGCTTAGAGGGCGGGGGGCGCGATGGCTACACCTTC,CASSLEGGGRDGYTF,few,TRBV7-8,15,TRBJ1-2,NA
TGTGCCAGTAGTACCGACAGGGACACTGAAGCTTTCTTT,CASSTDRDTEAFF,NA,TRBV19,13,TRBJ1-1,TRBD1
TGCGCCAGCAGCCGACTAGCGGGGAATAATGAGCAGTTCTTC,CASSRLAGNNEQFF,NA,TRBV10-1,14,TRBJ2-1,TRBD2
TGCGCCAGCAGCCTTTGGACAGGGGGCAACACCATATATTTT,CASSLWTGGNTIYF,NA,TRBV5-1,14,TRBJ1-3,TRBD1